The 10 T cell receptor beta chains in this list originate from one sample, sequenced in a study of regulatory T cells in long-lasting Graves disease (dated by TCRdb to the early 2020s). Receptors were amplified or captured by multiplex PCR. These reads were obtained on an Illumina HiSeq 4000. To build TCR beta libraries, CDR3 regions were amplified by Arm-PCR using iRepertoire HTBI primers. Clones were called with MiXCR by TCRdb after fastp trimmed the public reads at Q25, and only in-frame beta chains were retained. Entries are consolidated by CDR3 protein sequence, retaining the most common genes and DNA. The sample yields about 240,000 distinct CDR3 sequences; around 21% were counted once. 14% of the sample is held by the ten biggest clonotypes. Reading the label with the study, this specimen's time point is: newly diagnosed GD, antithyroid drugs for less than 3 months. For both TCR sequencing and RNA sequencing, RNA was extracted from PBMCs in TRIzol.

The specimen comprised peripheral blood mononuclear cells (PBMCs), sampled at new diagnosis, from a patient treated with antithyroid drugs. All receptors come from a female donor with Graves disease.

In its sample, this clonotype was seen many times. The gene calls are TRBV28 and TRBJ1-1; 7 bases map to TRBD1. The CDR3 has 12 amino acids. CDR1 is MDHEN, CDR2 SYDVKM, per germline. Losses at the gene ends were 5 bases for V and 6 bases for J; bases not matched to a gene: 3. This CDR3 is CASSGTVPEAFF. The CDR3 DNA reads as TGTGCCAGCAGTGGGACAGTCCCTGAAGCTTTCTTT.

There are many counts of this clonotype. The rearrangement links TRBV7-9 to TRBJ2-4; D unclear. Germline CDR1 SEHNR, CDR2 FQNEAQ (reference sequence). This CDR3 contains 14 residues. V was clipped by 5 bases and J by 5 bases, with 13 bases between them. As DNA, the CDR3 is TGTGCCAGCAGCCCCCACACCTCTGAAAACATTCAGTACTTC. This encodes CASSPHTSENIQYF.

This clonotype was seen repeatedly, ten times or more. The chain uses TRBV7-2 and TRBJ2-1; D is possibly TRBD2 (5 bases). The CDR3 contains 13 residues. V lost 2 bases and J 6 bases, leaving 8 bases between the germline ends. CDR1 is SGHTA, CDR2 FQGNSA, per germline. The DNA for the CDR3 is TGTGCCAGCAGCTTAATAGCGCGCAATGAGCAGTTCTTC. Translating it yields CASSLIARNEQFF.

This clonotype was observed many times. The chain's CDR3 is CASSRQTGGGGDTQYF. The CDR3 region has the DNA TGTGCCAGCAGCCGACAGACAGGGGGCGGGGGGGATACGCAGTATTTT. This chain links TRBV11-2 with TRBJ2-3, with 10 bases matching TRBD1. Germline values: CDR1 SGHAT, CDR2 FQNNGV. Trimming at V came to 5 bases and at J to 6 bases, leaving 11 bases not matched to a gene. The CDR3 has 16 residues.

Comment on this clonotype: Possible read error: a much larger clone is one base away. This rearrangement joins TRBV30 to TRBJ1-6; a possible D gene is TRBD1 (6 bases). The CDR3 consists of 15 residues. Trimming left V 5 bases short and J 7 bases short, with 18 bases between. From germline, CDR1 is GTSNPN and CDR2 SVGIG (reference sequence). The CDR3 DNA follows: TGTGCCTGGGGCCCTAGGGGGGGGTTGAATTCACCCCTCCACTTT. This encodes CAWGPRGGLNSPLHF. The full variable domain, with the rest looked up from reference TRBV30 and TRBJ1-6, is SQTIHQWPATLVQPVGSPLSLECTVEGTSNPNLYWYRQAAGRGLQLLFYSVGIGQISSEVPQNLSASRPQDRQFILSSKKLLLSDSGFYLCAWGPRGGLNSPLHFGNGTRLTVT.

The V call is TRBV2, the J call TRBJ2-1; no clear D. Germline V lookup: CDR1 SNHLY, CDR2 FYNNEI. Trimming took 8 bases from V and 2 from J, leaving 16 bases between them. The CDR3 extends over 15 amino acids. The CDR3 loop is CASPKPEVPYNEQFF. The CDR3 DNA reads as TGTGCCAGCCCCAAGCCCGAAGTGCCCTACAATGAGCAGTTCTTC.

This clonotype has only a few counts. This chain uses TRBV19 with TRBJ2-2; 8 nucleotides agree with TRBD1. The germline V gene encodes CDR1 LNHDA and CDR2 SQIVND (reference sequence). The ends lost 4 bases at V and 6 bases at J; junction bases unmatched: 4. This CDR3 contains 14 residues. Written as DNA, the CDR3 is TGTGCCAGTAGTAAAAAGACAGGGGCCGGGGAGCTGTTTTTT. Residues: CASSKKTGAGELFF.

This clonotype has just a few counts. This may come from a read error, since a much larger clone is one base off. The J gene is TRBJ2-1, the V gene TRBV12-3 or TRBV12-4, with a tentative D call TRBD2 (5 bases). This CDR3 is 13 amino acids long. This chain's CDR3 is CASSFGVTDTQCF. CDR3 DNA: TGTGCCAGCAGTTTCGGGGTCACAGATACGCAGTGTTTT.

This clonotype was found many times. V is TRBV11-2 and J is TRBJ1-4; D remains ambiguous. Deletions cut 5 bases from V and 5 bases from J, with 9 bases between. Germline values: CDR1 SGHAT, CDR2 FQNNGV. The CDR3 runs 13 residues. In DNA form, the CDR3 reads TGTGCCAGCAGCCAACAGTGGAATGAAAAACTGTTTTTT. It codes for CASSQQWNEKLFF.

This clonotype was seen ten or more times. The chain couples TRBV10-2 to TRBJ1-5; D might be TRBD1 (6 bases). Germline loops: CDR1 WSHSY, CDR2 SAAADI. This CDR3 has 15 residues. V gave up 1 base and J gave up 6 bases, with 13 bases separating them. CDR3 protein: CASSEFKAGAQPQHF. As DNA, the CDR3 is TGCGCCAGCAGTGAGTTCAAGGCAGGGGCTCAGCCCCAGCATTTT.